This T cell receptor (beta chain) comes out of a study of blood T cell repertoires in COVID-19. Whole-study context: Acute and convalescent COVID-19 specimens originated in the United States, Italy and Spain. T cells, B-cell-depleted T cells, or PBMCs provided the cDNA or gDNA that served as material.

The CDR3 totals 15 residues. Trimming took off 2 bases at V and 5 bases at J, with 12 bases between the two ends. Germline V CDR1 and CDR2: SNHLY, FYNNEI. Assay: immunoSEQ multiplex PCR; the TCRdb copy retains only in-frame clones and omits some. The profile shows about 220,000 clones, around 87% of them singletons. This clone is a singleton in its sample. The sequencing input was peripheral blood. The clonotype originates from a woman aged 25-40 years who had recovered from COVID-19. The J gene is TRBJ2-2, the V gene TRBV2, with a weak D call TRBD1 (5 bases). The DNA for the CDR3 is TGTGCCAGCAGTGAAAAGGTCAGGGCAACCGGGGAGCTGTTTTTT. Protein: CASSEKVRATGELFF. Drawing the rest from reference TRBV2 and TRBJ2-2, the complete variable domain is EPEVTQTPSHQVTQMGQEVILRCVPISNHLYFYWYRQILGQKVEFLVSFYNNEISEKSEIFDDQFSVERPDGSNFTLKIRSTKLEDSAMYFCASSEKVRATGELFFGEGSRLTVL.